The present TCR beta chain was sequenced within a study of CD8+CD57+ T cells in acquired aplastic anemia. Background on the study: On average, sorted CD4+ and CD8+ cells gave 3 to 3.5 ug of DNA. Study observations and caveats: Patients shared around 30 CD8+ CDR3 sequences with controls.

V lost 3 bases to trimming and J lost 4 bases; unmatched junction nucleotides: 2. The CDR3 sequence is 15 residues long. Looked up from germline, CDR1 is SEHNR and CDR2 is FQNEAQ (reference sequence). CDR3 and TCR beta VDJ profiling relied on a genomic DNA template. TCRdb re-analysed the reads in MiXCR, keeping a single row per CDR3 protein. The data show over 150,000 distinct CDR3 sequences, roughly 65% seen once. CD8+CD57+ cell expansion had been shown by flow cytometry in patients chosen for sequencing. Severe acquired aplastic anemia was the diagnosis recorded for all patients. Therapy had not been given to patients before blood sampling. On this clonotype: Its antigen is as yet unknown.

Sequenced input: sorted CD4+, CD8+, or CD8+CD57+ T cells (not recorded which) from PBMCs. This TCR derives from a human donor with aplastic anemia. V and J are TRBV7-9 and TRBJ2-5; TRBD2 matches 13 bases. As DNA, the CDR3 is TGTGCCAGCAGCTTGCGGACTAGCGGGGGAGAGACCCAGTACTTC. This gives the protein CASSLRTSGGETQYF.